These 20 T cell receptor beta chains originate from one sample sequenced in a study of blood T cells in healthy people across ages. Using a J-beta primer mix together with a sample-barcoded 5' primer, a second PCR was run for about 6 to 12 cycles. Via MiXCR, TCRdb re-called the 5' RACE reads, giving one row per CDR3 protein. The sample lists 700,000 to 950,000 distinct CDR3 sequences, roughly 64% occurring once. The material sequenced was blood. The receptors were gathered from a man in his thirties or forties in good health.

This clonotype was counted between two and nine times. This chain links TRBV20-1 with TRBJ2-1, with TRBD2 identical over 11 bases. V lost 1 base, J lost 8 bases, and 4 bases stayed unmatched. CDR3 length: 14 amino acids. Germline-derived CDR1 and CDR2 are DFQATT and SNEGSKA (reference sequence). The chain's CDR3 is CSARGLAGKYEQFF. CDR3 in DNA: TGCAGTGCTAGAGGACTAGCGGGGAAATATGAGCAGTTCTTC.

The chain is built from TRBV4-2 and TRBJ2-5, with a tentative D call TRBD2 (5 bases). This CDR3 contains 14 residues. Trimming stripped 1 base from V and 3 bases from J, with 9 bases between. Germline assignment: CDR1 LGHNA and CDR2 YNFKEQ. The CDR3 DNA is TGTGCCAGCAGCCAAGGCGGGCAGAAAGAGACCCAGTACTTC. It translates to CASSQGGQKETQYF.

The chain is built from TRBV10-3 and TRBJ2-7; tentative D call: TRBD1 (6 bases). CDR1 and CDR2 from the germline V gene are ENHRY and SYGVKD. The CDR3 runs to 14 residues. V lost 6 bases and J 2 bases, leaving 14 bases between the germline ends. CDR3: CAIRAPGQAYEQYF. The CDR3 DNA sequence: TGTGCCATCAGGGCGCCGGGACAAGCCTACGAGCAGTACTTC.

In its sample, this clonotype was seen once. This sequence may be a read error, since a much larger clone differs from it by one base. This rearrangement joins TRBV3-1 to TRBJ2-7; TRBD2 is a possible D gene (7 bases). The tail of the sequence fits TRBJ2-4 better, so the J call may be wrong. Per the germline V gene, CDR1 is LGHDT and CDR2 is YNNKEL (reference sequence). The CDR3 is 16 residues long. The chain's CDR3 is CASSQVTGGGLNIQYF. The CDR3 DNA follows: TGTGCCAGCAGCCAAGTGACAGGCGGGGGATTAAACATTCAGTACTTC.

V gene TRBV27 combines with J gene TRBJ2-6; 7 bases line up with TRBD1. The germline V gene encodes CDR1 MNHEY and CDR2 SMNVEV (reference sequence). V shed 6 bases and J 4 bases; nucleotides not matched to a gene: 12. The CDR3 is 17 residues long. CDR3 DNA: TGTGCCAGCAGCACACGTACTAACAGGGGCGGGGCCAACGTCCTGACTTTC. Protein: CASSTRTNRGGANVLTF.

The chain recombines TRBV24-1 with TRBJ1-2; unclear D gene. There are 13 residues in the CDR3. Trimming removed 5 bases at V and 1 base at J, with 7 bases between. Per germline, CDR1 KGHDR and CDR2 SFDVKD. The CDR3 protein is CATSVGFNYGYTF. The DNA of the CDR3 is TGTGCCACCAGTGTTGGGTTTAACTATGGCTACACCTTC.

CDR3 nucleotide sequence: TGCAGCGTTCCGGGCCTAGGCTGGGGCTACACCTTC. This translates into CSVPGLGWGYTF. The chain has TRBV29-1 and TRBJ1-2; D ambiguous. This CDR3 region has 12 residues. Germline V CDR1 and CDR2: SQVTM, ANQGSEA. The V and J ends lost 5 bases and 8 bases respectively, with 15 bases between them.

The CDR3 here is CASSYTTSYGTDTQYF. CDR3 sequence (DNA): TGTGCCAGCAGTTATACTACTTCGTACGGCACAGATACGCAGTATTTT. This chain joins TRBV6-9 and TRBJ2-3, with D unresolved. The CDR3 loop spans 16 amino acids. V lost 2 bases, J lost 1 base, and 13 bases lay in between. From germline, CDR1 is MNHGY and CDR2 SVAAGI.

This clonotype was recorded a few times. The V gene is TRBV7-2, the J gene TRBJ1-2; TRBD1 agrees at 10 bases. CDR3 length: 15 residues. Germline V gene lookup returns CDR1 SGHTA and CDR2 FQGNSA. The V segment lost 2 bases and the J segment 6 bases; nucleotides outside the gene matches: 6. The CDR3 region has the DNA TGTGCCAGCAGCTTACCGGTCGGGACAGGGGATGGCTACACCTTC. Its protein is CASSLPVGTGDGYTF.

V gene TRBV6-5 combines with J gene TRBJ2-7, with a tentative D call TRBD2 (6 bases). V lost 3 bases to trimming and J lost 2 bases, with 11 bases between them. CDR1 is MNHEY and CDR2 is SVGAGI in the germline V gene. CDR3 size: 14 residues. CDR3 residues: CASSYGGLTYEQYF. The CDR3 region has the DNA TGTGCCAGCAGTTATGGAGGGCTTACCTACGAGCAGTACTTC.

The genes are TRBV6-2 or TRBV6-3 and TRBJ2-1; the match to TRBD1 covers 12 bases. This CDR3 is built from 16 residues. Germline V CDR1 and CDR2: MNHEY, SVGEGT. V shed 6 bases and J 6 bases; nucleotides not matched to a gene: 9. CDR3 residues: CASSLIGTGGSNEQFF. The CDR3 DNA is TGTGCCAGCAGCCTAATTGGGACAGGGGGCTCCAATGAGCAGTTCTTC.

Only a few counts were recorded for this clonotype. The chain joins TRBV12-3 or TRBV12-4 to TRBJ2-7, with D unresolved. Trimming removed 2 bases at V and 6 bases at J, with 8 bases between. This CDR3 is 12 amino acids long. This CDR3 is CASSLMGFEQYF. The CDR3 bases are TGTGCCAGCAGTTTAATGGGGTTCGAGCAGTACTTC.

The chain links TRBV5-5 to TRBJ2-5, with TRBD1 as a possible D gene (5 bases). Germline assignment: CDR1 SGHKS and CDR2 YYEKEE (reference sequence). The CDR3 totals 15 residues. The V gene lost 0 bases and the J gene lost 4 bases, with 13 bases spanning the gap. DNA for the CDR3: TGTGCCAGCAGCTTGGGAAGGGGCAACCCAGAGACCCAGTACTTC. Translated, it gives CASSLGRGNPETQYF.

V is TRBV9 and J is TRBJ2-3; possible D gene TRBD1, 6 bases. Trimming removed 6 bases at V and 5 bases at J, with 13 bases between. Germline V gene data show CDR1 as SGDLS and CDR2 as YYNGEE. The CDR3 sequence is 13 residues long. In DNA, the CDR3 is TGTGCCAGCAACAAGGGGGAAAAAGATACGCAGTATTTT. This translates into CASNKGEKDTQYF.

The chain combines TRBV6-1 with TRBJ1-6; D uncertain. The germline CDR1 and CDR2 sequences are MNHNS and SASEGT. Between the trimmed V and J ends, which lost 2 bases and 6 bases, there was a span of 11 bases. The CDR3 length is 15 residues. The CDR3 sequence is CASSERRAGNSPLHF. The CDR3 coding sequence is TGTGCCAGCAGTGAAAGGAGGGCCGGTAATTCACCCCTCCACTTT.

The V and J genes are TRBV5-1 and TRBJ2-7; 14 nucleotides align to TRBD2. With the DNA end fitting TRBJ2-5 better, the J assignment may be wrong. From germline, CDR1 is SGHRS and CDR2 YFSETQ. This CDR3 has 18 amino acids. CDR3 sequence (DNA): TGCGCCAGCAGCTTGCAGACTAGCGGGAGGGGCGGTAGAGAGACCCAGTACTTC. Amino acids: CASSLQTSGRGGRETQYF.

The genes are TRBV6-5 and TRBJ2-7, with 7 bases fitting TRBD1. J lost 3 bases, V lost 7 bases, and 6 bases had no gene match. CDR3 length equals 13 residues. Germline values: CDR1 MNHEY, CDR2 SVGAGI. The CDR3 DNA sequence: TGTGCCAGCACCACGACAGGGAACTACGAGCAGTACTTC. It translates to CASTTTGNYEQYF.

The chain recombines TRBV4-3 with TRBJ2-1; weak D call: TRBD2 (6 bases). Trimming left V 0 bases short and J 12 bases short, with 18 bases between. Germline CDR1 is LGHNA and CDR2 is YSLEER. This CDR3 contains 15 residues. The CDR3 bases are TGCGCCAGCAGCCAAGAAAGGAGCGGGCTACGCGGGCAGTTCTTC. Its translation: CASSQERSGLRGQFF.

The J gene is TRBJ2-5, the V gene TRBV5-1, with TRBD2 matching 8 bases. The CDR3 is made up of 15 amino acids. V gave up 6 bases and J gave up 0 bases; unmatched junction bases: 7. CDR1 SGHRS and CDR2 YFSETQ come from the germline V gene. The DNA of the CDR3 is TGCGCCAGCACTCGGACGGGAGGGGACCAAGAGACCCAGTACTTC. Protein product: CASTRTGGDQETQYF. The entire variable domain, with the rest obtained from reference TRBV5-1 and TRBJ2-5, is as follows: KAGVTQTPRYLIKTRGQQVTLSCSPISGHRSVSWYQQTPGQGLQFLFEYFSETQRNKGNFPGRFSGRQFSNSRSEMNVSTLELGDSALYLCASTRTGGDQETQYFGPGTRLLVL.

This clonotype has just one count. The chain joins TRBV21-1 to TRBJ2-7. TRBV21-1 is termed a pseudogene. This CDR3 contains 13 residues. CDR3 nucleotide sequence: TGTGCCAGCAGCCTCCATATATCCTACGAGCAGTACTTC. Translation: CASSLHISYEQYF.